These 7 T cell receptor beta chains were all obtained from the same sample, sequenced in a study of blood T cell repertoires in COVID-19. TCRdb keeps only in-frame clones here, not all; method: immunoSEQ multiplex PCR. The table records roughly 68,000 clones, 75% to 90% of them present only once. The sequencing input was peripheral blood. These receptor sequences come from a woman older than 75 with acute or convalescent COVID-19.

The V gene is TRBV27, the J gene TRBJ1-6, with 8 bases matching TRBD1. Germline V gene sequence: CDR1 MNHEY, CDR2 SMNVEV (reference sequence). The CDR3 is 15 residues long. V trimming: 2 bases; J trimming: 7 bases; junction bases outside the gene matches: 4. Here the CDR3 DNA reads TGTGCCAGCAGTTTAGACAGGGGAGTAAATTCACCCCTCCACTTT. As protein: CASSLDRGVNSPLHF.

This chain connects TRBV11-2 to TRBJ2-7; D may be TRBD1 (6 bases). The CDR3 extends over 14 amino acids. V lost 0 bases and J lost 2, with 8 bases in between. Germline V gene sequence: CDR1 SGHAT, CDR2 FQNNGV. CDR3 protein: CASSLERTAYEQYF. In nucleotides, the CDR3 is TGTGCCAGCAGCTTAGAGCGGACAGCCTACGAGCAGTACTTC.

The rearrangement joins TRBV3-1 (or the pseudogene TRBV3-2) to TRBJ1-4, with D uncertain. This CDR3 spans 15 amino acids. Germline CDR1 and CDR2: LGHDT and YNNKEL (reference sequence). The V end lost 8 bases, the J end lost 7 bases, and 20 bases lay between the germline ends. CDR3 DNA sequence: TGTGCCAGCGTGTCCCCGTGGTCGGTAAGTGAAAAACTGTTTTTT. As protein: CASVSPWSVSEKLFF.

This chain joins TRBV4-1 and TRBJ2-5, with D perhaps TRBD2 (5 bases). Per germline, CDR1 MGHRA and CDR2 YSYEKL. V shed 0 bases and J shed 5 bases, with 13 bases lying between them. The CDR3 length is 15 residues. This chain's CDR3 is CASSQDSASVETQYF. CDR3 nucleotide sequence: TGCGCCAGCAGCCAAGATAGCGCCTCGGTCGAGACCCAGTACTTC.

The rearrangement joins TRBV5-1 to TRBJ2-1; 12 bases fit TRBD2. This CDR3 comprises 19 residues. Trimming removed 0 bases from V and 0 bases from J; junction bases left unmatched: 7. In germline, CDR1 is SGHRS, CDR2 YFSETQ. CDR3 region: CASSLVASGRVSSYNEQFF. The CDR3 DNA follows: TGCGCCAGCAGCTTGGTAGCTAGCGGGAGGGTTAGCTCCTACAATGAGCAGTTCTTC.

In nucleotides, the CDR3 is TGCGCCAGCACCCGGGGTTCTAGCGGGAGTAATAGTTTCTACGAGCAGTACTTC. Translation gives CASTRGSSGSNSFYEQYF. J is TRBJ2-7 and V is TRBV5-1, with 10 bases matching TRBD2. Germline V CDR1 and CDR2: SGHRS, YFSETQ. The CDR3 totals 18 residues. Trimming at V came to 6 bases and at J to 3 bases, leaving 18 bases not matched to a gene.

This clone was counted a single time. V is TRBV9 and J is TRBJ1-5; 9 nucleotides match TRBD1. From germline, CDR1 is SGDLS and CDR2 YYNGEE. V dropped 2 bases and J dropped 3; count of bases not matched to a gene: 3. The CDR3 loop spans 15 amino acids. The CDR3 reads CASSVGTGHNQPQHF. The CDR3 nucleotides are TGTGCCAGCAGCGTCGGGACAGGGCACAATCAGCCCCAGCATTTT.